This T cell receptor beta chain came from a study of identical twins. As concerns this clonotype: The target antigen is unknown.

General study points: A lower insertion count was a feature of abundant cord blood beta clonotypes, with no such feature in memory repertoires.

TCRdb recomputed calls from the 5' RACE reads with MiXCR, one row per CDR3 protein. Here the sample spans 450,000 to 650,000 distinct CDR3 sequences, roughly 15% being singletons. This same sample was also part of a study on yellow fever vaccine responses in identical twins.

Sequenced material: CD4+ T cells sorted from blood. The receptor comes from a woman younger than 35 in good health.

The CDR3 coding sequence is TGTGCCAGCAGCCAAGGATTAGCGGGGGGGAAGAATGAGCAGTTCTTC. It encodes CASSQGLAGGKNEQFF. The gene calls are TRBV14 and TRBJ2-1; 11 bases map to TRBD2. CDR3 length: 16 residues. The V segment lost 1 base and the J segment 7 bases; nucleotides outside the gene matches: 6. Germline CDR1 and CDR2: SGHDN and FVKESK.